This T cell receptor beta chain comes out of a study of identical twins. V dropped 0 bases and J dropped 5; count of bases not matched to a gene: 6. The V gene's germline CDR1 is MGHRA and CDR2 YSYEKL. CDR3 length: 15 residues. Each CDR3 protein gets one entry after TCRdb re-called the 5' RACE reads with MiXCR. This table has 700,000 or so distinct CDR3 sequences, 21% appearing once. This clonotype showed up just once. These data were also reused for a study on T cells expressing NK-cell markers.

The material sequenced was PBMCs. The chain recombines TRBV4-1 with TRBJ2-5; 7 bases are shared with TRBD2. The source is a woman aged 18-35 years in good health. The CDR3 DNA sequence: TGCGCCAGCAGCCAAGATAACGGGGGGTACGAGACCCAGTACTTC. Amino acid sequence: CASSQDNGGYETQYF.